These 2 T cell receptor beta chains were all obtained from the same sample, sequenced in a study (dated by TCRdb to the early 2020s). Library preparation employed the immunoSEQ multiplex PCR assay. TCRdb retrieved this table from immuneACCESS and kept in-frame rearrangements only. Not all clones are present; in checked studies, unresolved V genes account for under half, and no reason is known for the remainder. Here the sample has roughly 68,000 clones; 90% to 95% occur a single time. The top ten clones comprise roughly 4.5% of the sample. Sequences were obtained from PBMCs. Receptor source: a man aged 35-49 years with rheumatoid arthritis.

The CDR3 DNA follows: TGTGCCAGCAGTGAAACCGTAGGAAGCGACACAGATACGCAGTATTTT. It translates to CASSETVGSDTDTQYF. The chain uses TRBV2 and TRBJ2-3; no firm D call. The CDR3 spans 16 residues. From germline, CDR1 is SNHLY and CDR2 FYNNEI. The V end was cut by 2 bases, the J end by 2 bases, with 14 bases between.

The V gene is TRBV5-1, the J gene TRBJ2-1; 7 bases agree with TRBD1. V lost 4 bases to trimming and J lost 8 bases; unmatched junction nucleotides: 9. The germline V gene has CDR1 SGHRS and CDR2 YFSETQ. The CDR3 extends over 14 amino acids. CDR3 bases: TGCGCCAGCAGCCCAACGACAGGGTTTGATGAGCAGTTCTTC. It yields the protein CASSPTTGFDEQFF.